This entry lists 6 T cell receptor beta chains sequenced from one sample in a study of CD8+ T cells in alopecia areata. It was cDNA, reverse transcribed from extracted RNA, that served as the sequencing template. Assay used: immunoSEQ multiplex PCR; TCRdb lists only in-frame clones, some missing. This table has 95,000 to 120,000 clones, around 55% appearing once. The sequenced sample was CD8+ T cells sorted from blood. These TCRs come from a human donor in good health.

This clone was seen only once. This chain links TRBV7-2 with TRBJ2-1, with D maybe TRBD1 (5 bases). The V end lost 8 bases, the J end lost 0 bases, and 14 bases lay between the germline ends. The CDR3 runs to 15 residues. The V gene's germline CDR1 is SGHTA and CDR2 FQGNSA. CDR3 protein: CASSMGPSSYNEQFF. DNA for the CDR3: TGTGCCAGCTCCATGGGGCCTAGCTCCTACAATGAGCAGTTCTTC.

The chain joins TRBV9 to TRBJ1-1; D unresolved. This CDR3 contains 14 residues. V was cut by 0 bases and J by 3 bases, with 9 bases left in between. The V gene's germline CDR1 is SGDLS and CDR2 YYNGEE. The CDR3 spells CASSVVGEYTEAFF. The DNA of the CDR3 is TGTGCCAGCAGCGTAGTGGGAGAGTACACTGAAGCTTTCTTT.

The chain links TRBV5-6 to TRBJ1-1, with D unclear. Trimming took 4 bases from V and 4 from J, leaving 5 bases between them. This CDR3 spans 11 amino acids. Germline CDR1 is SGHDT and CDR2 is YYEEEE. CDR3 DNA: TGTGCCAGCAGCCAGAGCACTGAAGCTTTCTTT. Its protein is CASSQSTEAFF. The full variable domain, its missing parts supplied by reference TRBV5-6 and TRBJ1-1, is DAGVTQSPTHLIKTRGQQVTLRCSPKSGHDTVSWYQQALGQGPQFIFQYYEEEERQRGNFPDRFSGHQFPNYSSELNVNALLLGDSALYLCASSQSTEAFFGQGTRLTVV.

The gene calls are TRBV6-1 and TRBJ1-5; D ambiguous. V dropped 3 bases and J dropped 7 bases, with 10 bases sitting between them. This CDR3 spans 13 amino acids. The germline V gene encodes CDR1 MNHNS and CDR2 SASEGT. The chain's CDR3 is CASSDLGGQPQHF. CDR3 sequence (DNA): TGTGCCAGCAGTGATTTGGGAGGGCAGCCCCAGCATTTT.

In this sample, this clone turned up a few times. The J gene is TRBJ1-2, the V gene TRBV20-1; D is unresolved. This CDR3 has 11 amino acids. Between the trimmed V and J ends, which lost 3 bases and 8 bases, there was a span of 10 bases. CDR1 and CDR2 from the germline V gene are DFQATT and SNEGSKA (reference sequence). The CDR3 DNA reads TGCAGTGCTAGCTCCGGGAAGGGCTACACCTTC. Encoded protein: CSASSGKGYTF.

This sequence joins TRBV9 and TRBJ1-4, with D perhaps TRBD1 (5 bases). From germline, CDR1 is SGDLS and CDR2 YYNGEE. The V gene lost 2 bases and the J gene lost 7 bases, with 12 bases spanning the gap. This CDR3 is built from 14 residues. The CDR3 is CASSVEGSGEKLFF. The DNA of the CDR3 is TGTGCCAGCAGCGTGGAGGGGTCGGGTGAAAAACTGTTTTTT.